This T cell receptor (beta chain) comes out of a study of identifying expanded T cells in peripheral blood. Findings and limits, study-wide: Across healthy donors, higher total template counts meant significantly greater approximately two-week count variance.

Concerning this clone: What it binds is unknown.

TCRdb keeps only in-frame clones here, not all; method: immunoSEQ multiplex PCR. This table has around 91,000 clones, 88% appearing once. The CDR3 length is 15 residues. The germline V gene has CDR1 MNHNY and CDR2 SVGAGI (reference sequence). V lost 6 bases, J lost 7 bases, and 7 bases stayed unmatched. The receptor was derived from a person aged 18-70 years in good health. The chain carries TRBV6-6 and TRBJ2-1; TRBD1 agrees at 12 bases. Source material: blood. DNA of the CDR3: TGTGCCAGCAGGGGGACAGGGGGCAAGGAAAATGAGCAGTTCTTC. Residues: CASRGTGGKENEQFF.